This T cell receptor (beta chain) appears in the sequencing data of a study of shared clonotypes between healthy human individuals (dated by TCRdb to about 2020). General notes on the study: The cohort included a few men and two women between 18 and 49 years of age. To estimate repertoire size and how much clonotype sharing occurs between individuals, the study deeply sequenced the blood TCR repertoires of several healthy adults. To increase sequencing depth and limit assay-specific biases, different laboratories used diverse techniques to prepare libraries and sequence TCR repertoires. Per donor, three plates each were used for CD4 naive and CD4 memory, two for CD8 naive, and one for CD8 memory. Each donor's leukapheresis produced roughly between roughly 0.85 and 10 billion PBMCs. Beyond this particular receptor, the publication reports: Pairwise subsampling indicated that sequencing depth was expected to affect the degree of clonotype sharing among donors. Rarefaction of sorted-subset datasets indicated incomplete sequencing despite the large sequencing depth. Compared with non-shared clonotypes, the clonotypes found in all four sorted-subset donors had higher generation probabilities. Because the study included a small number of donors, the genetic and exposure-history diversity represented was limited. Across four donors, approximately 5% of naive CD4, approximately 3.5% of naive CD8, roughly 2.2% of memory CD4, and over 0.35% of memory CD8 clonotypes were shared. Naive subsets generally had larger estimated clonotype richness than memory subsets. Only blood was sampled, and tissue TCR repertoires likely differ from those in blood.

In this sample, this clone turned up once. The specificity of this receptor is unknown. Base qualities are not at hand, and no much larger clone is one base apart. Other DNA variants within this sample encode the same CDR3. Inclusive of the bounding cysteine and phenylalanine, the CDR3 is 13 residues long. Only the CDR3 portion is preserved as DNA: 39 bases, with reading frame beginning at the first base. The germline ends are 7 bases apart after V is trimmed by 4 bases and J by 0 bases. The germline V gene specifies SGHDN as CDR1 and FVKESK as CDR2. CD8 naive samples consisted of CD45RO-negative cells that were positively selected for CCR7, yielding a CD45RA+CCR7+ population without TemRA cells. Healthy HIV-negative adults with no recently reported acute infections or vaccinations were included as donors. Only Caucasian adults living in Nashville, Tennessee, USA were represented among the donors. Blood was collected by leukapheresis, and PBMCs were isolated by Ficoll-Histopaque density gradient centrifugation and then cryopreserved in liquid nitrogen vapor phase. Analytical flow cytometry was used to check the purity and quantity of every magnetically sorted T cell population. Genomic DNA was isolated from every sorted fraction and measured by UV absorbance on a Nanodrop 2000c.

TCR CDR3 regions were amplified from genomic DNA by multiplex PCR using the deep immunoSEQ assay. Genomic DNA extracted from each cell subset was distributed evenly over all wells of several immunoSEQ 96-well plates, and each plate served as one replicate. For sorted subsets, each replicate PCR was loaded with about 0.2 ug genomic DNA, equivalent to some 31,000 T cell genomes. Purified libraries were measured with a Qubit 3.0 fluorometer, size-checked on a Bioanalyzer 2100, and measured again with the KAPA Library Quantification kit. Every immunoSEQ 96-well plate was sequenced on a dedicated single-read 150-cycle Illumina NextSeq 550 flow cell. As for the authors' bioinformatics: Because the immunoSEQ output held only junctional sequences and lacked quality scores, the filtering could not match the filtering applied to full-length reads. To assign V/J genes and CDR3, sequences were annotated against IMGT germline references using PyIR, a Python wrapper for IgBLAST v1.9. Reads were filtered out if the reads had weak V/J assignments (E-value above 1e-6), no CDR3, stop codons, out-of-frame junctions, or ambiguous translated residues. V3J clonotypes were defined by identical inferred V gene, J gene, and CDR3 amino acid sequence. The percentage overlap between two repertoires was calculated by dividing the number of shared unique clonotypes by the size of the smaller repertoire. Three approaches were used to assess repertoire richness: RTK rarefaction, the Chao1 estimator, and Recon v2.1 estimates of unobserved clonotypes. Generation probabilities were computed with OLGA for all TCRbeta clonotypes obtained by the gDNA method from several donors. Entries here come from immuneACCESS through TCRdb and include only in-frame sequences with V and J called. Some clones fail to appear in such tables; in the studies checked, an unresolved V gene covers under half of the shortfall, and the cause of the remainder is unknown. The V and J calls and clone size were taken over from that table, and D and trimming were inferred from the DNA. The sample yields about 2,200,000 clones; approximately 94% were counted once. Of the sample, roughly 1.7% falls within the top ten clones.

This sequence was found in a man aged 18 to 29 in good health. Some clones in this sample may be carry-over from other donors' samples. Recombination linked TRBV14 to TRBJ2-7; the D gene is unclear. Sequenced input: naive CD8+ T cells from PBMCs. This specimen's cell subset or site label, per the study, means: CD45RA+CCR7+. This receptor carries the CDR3 CASSLLSSYEQYF. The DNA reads TGTGCCAGCAGCCTCCTGAGCTCCTACGAGCAGTACTTC.